This TCR beta chain is from a study of blood T cell repertoires in COVID-19. Using immunoSEQ multiplex PCR, the repertoire was profiled, and TCRdb retains in-frame clones only, with some absent. In the table there are 250,000 to 300,000 clones, about nine tenths of which are singletons. The CDR3 has 15 amino acids. The junction had 9 bases not matched to a gene; V was cut back by 4 bases and J by 4 bases. Germline V gene lookup returns CDR1 SGHRS and CDR2 YFSETQ. The origin of this receptor is a woman younger than 45 with COVID-19, enrolled during active disease. The chain links TRBV5-1 to TRBJ2-5, with TRBD1 matching 8 bases. The sequencing input was peripheral blood. The CDR3 nucleotides read TGCGCCAGCAGCCCCCCCGGGACAGGTATAGAGACCCAGTACTTC. Protein sequence: CASSPPGTGIETQYF.